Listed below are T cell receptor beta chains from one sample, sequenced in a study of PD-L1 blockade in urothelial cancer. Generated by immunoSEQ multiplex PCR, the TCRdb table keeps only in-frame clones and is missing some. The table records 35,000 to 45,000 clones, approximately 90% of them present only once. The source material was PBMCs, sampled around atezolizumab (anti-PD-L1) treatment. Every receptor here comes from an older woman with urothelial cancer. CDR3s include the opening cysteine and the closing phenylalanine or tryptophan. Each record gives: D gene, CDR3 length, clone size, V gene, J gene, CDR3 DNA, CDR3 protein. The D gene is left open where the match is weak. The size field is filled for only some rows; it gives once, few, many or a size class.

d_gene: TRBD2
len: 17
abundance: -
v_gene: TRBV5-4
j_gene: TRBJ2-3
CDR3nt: TGTGCCAGCAGCTTGGCCGGGACTAGCGGGTCTGGAGATACGCAGTATTTT
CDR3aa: CASSLAGTSGSGDTQYF

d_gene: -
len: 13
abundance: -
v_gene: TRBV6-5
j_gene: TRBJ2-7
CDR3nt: TGTGCCAGCAGTTTTGGGAGTTACTACGAGCAGTACTTC
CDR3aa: CASSFGSYYEQYF

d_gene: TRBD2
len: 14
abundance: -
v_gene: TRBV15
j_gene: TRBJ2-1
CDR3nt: TGTGCCACCAGCGGGGCGGGAGAGAGGGATGAGCAGTTCTTC
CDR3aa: CATSGAGERDEQFF

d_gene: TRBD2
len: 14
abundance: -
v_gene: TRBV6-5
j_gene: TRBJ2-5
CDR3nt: TGTGCCAGCAGTCGGAGCGGGAGCAGGGAGACCCAGTACTTC
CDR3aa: CASSRSGSRETQYF

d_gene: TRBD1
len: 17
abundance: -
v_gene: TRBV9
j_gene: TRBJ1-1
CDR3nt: TGTGCCAGCAGCGTGACACTGACAGGGGAGGTGCGCACTGAAGCTTTCTTT
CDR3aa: CASSVTLTGEVRTEAFF

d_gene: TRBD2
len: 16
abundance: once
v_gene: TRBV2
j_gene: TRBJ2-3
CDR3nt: TGTGCCAGCAGATCCCTAGCGGGACTACGATCAGATACGCAGTATTTT
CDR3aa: CASRSLAGLRSDTQYF

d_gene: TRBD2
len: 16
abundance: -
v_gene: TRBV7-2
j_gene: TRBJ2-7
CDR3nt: TGTGCCAGCAGCTTAGGGCAACTAGCGGGGTCATACGAGCAGTACTTC
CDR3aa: CASSLGQLAGSYEQYF

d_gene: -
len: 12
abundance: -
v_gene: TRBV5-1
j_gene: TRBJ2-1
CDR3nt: TGCGCCAGCAGCTTGGCCCGGAATGAGCAGTTCTTC
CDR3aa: CASSLARNEQFF

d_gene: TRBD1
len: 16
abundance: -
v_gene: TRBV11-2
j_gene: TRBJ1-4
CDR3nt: TGTGCCAGCAGCAACCGGGACAGGGCCCCCGCAGGAAAACTGTTTTTT
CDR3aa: CASSNRDRAPAGKLFF

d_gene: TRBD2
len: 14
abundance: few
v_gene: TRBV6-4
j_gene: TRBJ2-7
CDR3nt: TGTGCCAGCAGTTACGGCGGGAGGATCTACGAGCAGTACTTC
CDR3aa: CASSYGGRIYEQYF

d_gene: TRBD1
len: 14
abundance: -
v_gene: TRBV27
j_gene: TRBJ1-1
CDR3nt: TGTGCCAGCAGTTTCTCGGACAGGGGCGCTGAAGCTTTCTTT
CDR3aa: CASSFSDRGAEAFF

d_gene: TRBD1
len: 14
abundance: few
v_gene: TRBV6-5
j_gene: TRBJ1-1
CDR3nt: TGTGCCAGCAGCTACGGGACAGGGTATACTGAAGCTTTCTTT
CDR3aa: CASSYGTGYTEAFF

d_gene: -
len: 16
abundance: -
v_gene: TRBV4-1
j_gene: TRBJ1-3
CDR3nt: TGCGCCAGCAGCCAAGTTCCGGGGAGTTTTGGAAACACCATATATTTT
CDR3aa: CASSQVPGSFGNTIYF

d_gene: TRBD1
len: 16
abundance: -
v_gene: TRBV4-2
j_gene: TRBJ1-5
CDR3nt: TGTGCCAGCAGCCAGTCGACAGGGGGGAACAATCAGCCCCAGCATTTT
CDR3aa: CASSQSTGGNNQPQHF

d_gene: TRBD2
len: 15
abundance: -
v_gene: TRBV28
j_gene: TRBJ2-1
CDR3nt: TGTGCCAGCAGCACCCTAGCGGAGCTCTACAATGAGCAGTTCTTC
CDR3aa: CASSTLAELYNEQFF

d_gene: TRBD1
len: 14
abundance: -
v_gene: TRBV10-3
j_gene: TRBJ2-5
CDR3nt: TGTGCCATCAGAAAAGGGACAGCCCAAGAGACCCAGTACTTC
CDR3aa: CAIRKGTAQETQYF

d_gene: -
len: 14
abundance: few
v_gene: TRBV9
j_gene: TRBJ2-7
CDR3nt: TGTGCCAGCAGCCCCGGGACAATCGGAAGCGAGCAGTACTTC
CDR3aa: CASSPGTIGSEQYF

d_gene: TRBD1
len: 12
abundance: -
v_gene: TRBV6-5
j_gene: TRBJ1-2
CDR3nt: TGTGCCAGCAGAATCGGACAGGTAGACTACACCTTC
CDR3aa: CASRIGQVDYTF

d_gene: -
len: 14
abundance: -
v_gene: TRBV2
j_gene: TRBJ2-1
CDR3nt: TGTGCCGGTAGCGCCCTTCTCTCCTACAATGAGCAGTTCTTC
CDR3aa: CAGSALLSYNEQFF

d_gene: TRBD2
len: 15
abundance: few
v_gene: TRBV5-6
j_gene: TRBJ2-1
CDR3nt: TGTGCCAGCAGCTTGGGAGCGGGGACGTACAATGAGCAGTTCTTC
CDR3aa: CASSLGAGTYNEQFF

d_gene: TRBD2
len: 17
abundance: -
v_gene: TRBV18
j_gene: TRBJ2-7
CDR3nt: TGTGCCAGCTCACCACCGAATCGACTAGCGGGCTCCTACGAGCAGTACTTC
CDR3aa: CASSPPNRLAGSYEQYF

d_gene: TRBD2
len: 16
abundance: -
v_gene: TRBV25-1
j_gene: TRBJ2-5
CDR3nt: TGTGCCAGCAGTGCAGGGACTAGCGGGATCCAAGAGACCCAGTACTTC
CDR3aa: CASSAGTSGIQETQYF

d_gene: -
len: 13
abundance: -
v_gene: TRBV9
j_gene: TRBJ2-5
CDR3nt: TGTGCCAGCAGCGTAGACATGGCAGAGACCCAGTACTTC
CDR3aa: CASSVDMAETQYF

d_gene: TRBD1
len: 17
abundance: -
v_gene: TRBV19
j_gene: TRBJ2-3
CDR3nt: TGTGCCAGTAGTAAGATGGGGGGACAGGGGGCAACAGATACGCAGTATTTT
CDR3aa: CASSKMGGQGATDTQYF

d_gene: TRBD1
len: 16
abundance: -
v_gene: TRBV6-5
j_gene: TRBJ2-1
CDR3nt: TGTGCCAGCAGTTATTCCACAGGGGACCCCTACAATGAGCAGTTCTTC
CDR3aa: CASSYSTGDPYNEQFF

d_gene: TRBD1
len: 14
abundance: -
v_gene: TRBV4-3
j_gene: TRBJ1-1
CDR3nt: TGCGCCAGCAGCCAAGCCGGGACAGGAGTTGAAGCTTTCTTT
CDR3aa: CASSQAGTGVEAFF

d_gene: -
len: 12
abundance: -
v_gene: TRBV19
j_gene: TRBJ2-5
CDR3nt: TGTGCCAGTAGTAGCGGGACCCTAAATCGGTACTTC
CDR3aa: CASSSGTLNRYF

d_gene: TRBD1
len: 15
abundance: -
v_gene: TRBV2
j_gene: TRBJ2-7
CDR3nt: TGTGCCAGCAGTCCCCTGGGGACAGCATCCTACGAGCAGTACTTC
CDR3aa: CASSPLGTASYEQYF

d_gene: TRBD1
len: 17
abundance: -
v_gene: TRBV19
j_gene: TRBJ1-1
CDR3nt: TGTGCCAGTAGTGTACGACCGGGACAGGTGAGGGGCACTGAAGCTTTCTTT
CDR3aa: CASSVRPGQVRGTEAFF

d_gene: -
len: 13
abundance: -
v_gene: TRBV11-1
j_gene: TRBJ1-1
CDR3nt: TGTGCCAGCAGCTTCCCGGGGGGTGAACATGCTTTCTTT
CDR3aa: CASSFPGGEHAFF

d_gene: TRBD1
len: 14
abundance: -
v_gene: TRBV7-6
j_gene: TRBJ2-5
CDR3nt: TGTGCCAGCAGCCGGACAGGGGGCAGGGAGACCCAGTACTTC
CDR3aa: CASSRTGGRETQYF

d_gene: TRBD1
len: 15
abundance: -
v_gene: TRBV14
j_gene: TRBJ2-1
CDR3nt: TGTGCCAGCAGCCCCACAGGGGTGTCCTACAATGAGCAGTTCTTC
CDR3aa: CASSPTGVSYNEQFF

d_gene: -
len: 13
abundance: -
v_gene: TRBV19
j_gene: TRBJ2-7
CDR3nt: TGTGCCAGTAGTCCGGGACTCTCCTACGAGCAGTACTTC
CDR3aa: CASSPGLSYEQYF

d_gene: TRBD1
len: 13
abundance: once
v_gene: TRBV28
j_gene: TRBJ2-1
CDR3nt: TGTGCCAGCAGGGGGACAGCATACAATGAGCAGTTCTTC
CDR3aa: CASRGTAYNEQFF

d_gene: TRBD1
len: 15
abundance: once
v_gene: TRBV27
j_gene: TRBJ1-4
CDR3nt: TGTGCCAGCAGTTCTCGGACAGGGCTTGTTGAAAAACTGTTTTTT
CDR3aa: CASSSRTGLVEKLFF

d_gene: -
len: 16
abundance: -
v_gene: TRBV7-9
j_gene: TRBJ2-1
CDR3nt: TGTGCCAGCAGCTTGTCTCTGGCGCGGACCTACAATGAGCAGTTCTTC
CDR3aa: CASSLSLARTYNEQFF

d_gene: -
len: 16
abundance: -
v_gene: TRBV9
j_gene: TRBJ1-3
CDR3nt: TGTGCCAGCAGCCCTGAGTTGGGGAGCTCTGGAAACACCATATATTTT
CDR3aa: CASSPELGSSGNTIYF

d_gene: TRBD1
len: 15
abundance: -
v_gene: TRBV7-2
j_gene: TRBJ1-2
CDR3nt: TGTGCCAGCAGCCCTGGGACAGGAGGGAACTATGGCTACACCTTC
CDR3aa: CASSPGTGGNYGYTF

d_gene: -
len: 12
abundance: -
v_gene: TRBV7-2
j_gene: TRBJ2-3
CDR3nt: TGTGCCAGCAGCTTAGTACGGTTTACGCAGTATTTT
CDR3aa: CASSLVRFTQYF

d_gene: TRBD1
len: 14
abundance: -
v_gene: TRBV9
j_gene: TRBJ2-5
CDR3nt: TGTGCCAGCAGCGGAGGGACAGGAAAAGAGACCCAGTACTTC
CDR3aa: CASSGGTGKETQYF

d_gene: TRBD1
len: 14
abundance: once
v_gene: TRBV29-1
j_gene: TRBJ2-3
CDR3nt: TGCAGCGTTGAGGGCCTAGCAGGGGGAGATACGCAGTATTTT
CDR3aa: CSVEGLAGGDTQYF

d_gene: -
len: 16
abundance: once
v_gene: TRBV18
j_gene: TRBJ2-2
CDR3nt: TGTGCCAGCTCACCATTCAAACAGGGCAACACCGGGGAGCTGTTTTTT
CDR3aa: CASSPFKQGNTGELFF

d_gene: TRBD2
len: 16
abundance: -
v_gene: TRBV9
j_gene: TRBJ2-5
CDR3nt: TGTGCCAGCAGCGTAGGGCCAGACTTGGGGGGGGAGACCCAGTACTTC
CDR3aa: CASSVGPDLGGETQYF

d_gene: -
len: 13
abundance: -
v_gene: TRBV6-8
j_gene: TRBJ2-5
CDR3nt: TGTGCCAGCAGTTACACTAGCTCGGAGACCCAGTACTTC
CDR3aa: CASSYTSSETQYF

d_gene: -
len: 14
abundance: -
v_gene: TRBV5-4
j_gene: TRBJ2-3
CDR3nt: TGTGCCAGCAGCTTGCCCCCGGGGACAGATACGCAGTATTTT
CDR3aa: CASSLPPGTDTQYF

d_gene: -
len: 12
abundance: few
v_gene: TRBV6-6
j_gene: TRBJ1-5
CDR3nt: TGTGCCAGCAGACAGGGATTGCAGCCCCAGCATTTT
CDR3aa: CASRQGLQPQHF

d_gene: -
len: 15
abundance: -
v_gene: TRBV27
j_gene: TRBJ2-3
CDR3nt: TGTGCCAGCATCGCGCCAGGGCGTGGAACAGATACGCAGTATTTT
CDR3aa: CASIAPGRGTDTQYF

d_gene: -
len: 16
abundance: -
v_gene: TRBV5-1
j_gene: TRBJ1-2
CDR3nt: TGCGCCAGCAGCCGCGACGAGGGGAGGGGTAACTATGGCTACACCTTC
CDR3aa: CASSRDEGRGNYGYTF

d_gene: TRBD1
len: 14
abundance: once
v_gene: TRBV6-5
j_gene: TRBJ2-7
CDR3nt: TGTGCCAGCAGCCTACAGGGACAGGGGGTCGAGCAGTACTTC
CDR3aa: CASSLQGQGVEQYF

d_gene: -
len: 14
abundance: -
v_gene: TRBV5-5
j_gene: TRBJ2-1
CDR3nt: TGTGCCAGCAGCTTCCCCCCAACCTACAATGAGCAGTTCTTC
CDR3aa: CASSFPPTYNEQFF

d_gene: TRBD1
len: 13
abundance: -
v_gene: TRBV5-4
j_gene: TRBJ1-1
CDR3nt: TGTGCCAGCAGCTCCGGACAGGGCACTGAAGCTTTCTTT
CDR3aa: CASSSGQGTEAFF

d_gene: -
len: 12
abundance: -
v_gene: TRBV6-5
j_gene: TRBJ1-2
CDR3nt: TGTGCCAGCAGAACCGACAGCTATGGCTACACCTTC
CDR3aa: CASRTDSYGYTF

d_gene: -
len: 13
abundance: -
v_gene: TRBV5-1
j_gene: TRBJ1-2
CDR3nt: TGCGCCAGCAGCTTGGCCCAGGGCGCCGGCTACACCTTC
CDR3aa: CASSLAQGAGYTF

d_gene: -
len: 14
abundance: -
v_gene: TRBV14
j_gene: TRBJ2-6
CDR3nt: TGTGCCAGCAGCCAAGATCTTGGGGCCAACGTCCTGACTTTC
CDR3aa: CASSQDLGANVLTF

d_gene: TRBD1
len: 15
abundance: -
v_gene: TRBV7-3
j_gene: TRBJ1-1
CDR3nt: TGTGCCAGCAGCTTCGGATTCGACAGGGGGACTGAAGCTTTCTTT
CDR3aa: CASSFGFDRGTEAFF

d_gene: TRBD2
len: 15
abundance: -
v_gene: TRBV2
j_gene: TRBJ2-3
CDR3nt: TGTGCCAGCGGGACTAGCGAATCTAGCACAGATACGCAGTATTTT
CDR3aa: CASGTSESSTDTQYF

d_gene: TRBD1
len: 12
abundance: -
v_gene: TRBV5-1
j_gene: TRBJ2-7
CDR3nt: TGCGCCAGCAGTGGACAGGGGGCCGAGCAGTACTTC
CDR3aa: CASSGQGAEQYF

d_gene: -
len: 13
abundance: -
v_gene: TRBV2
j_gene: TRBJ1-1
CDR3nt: TGTGCCAGCAGTGCGACAGAGAACACTGAAGCTTTCTTT
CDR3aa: CASSATENTEAFF

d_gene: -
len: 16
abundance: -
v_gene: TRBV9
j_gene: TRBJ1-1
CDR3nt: TGTGCCAGCAGCGGAAACAGGATAAGGTCGCCCACTGAAGCTTTCTTT
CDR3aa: CASSGNRIRSPTEAFF